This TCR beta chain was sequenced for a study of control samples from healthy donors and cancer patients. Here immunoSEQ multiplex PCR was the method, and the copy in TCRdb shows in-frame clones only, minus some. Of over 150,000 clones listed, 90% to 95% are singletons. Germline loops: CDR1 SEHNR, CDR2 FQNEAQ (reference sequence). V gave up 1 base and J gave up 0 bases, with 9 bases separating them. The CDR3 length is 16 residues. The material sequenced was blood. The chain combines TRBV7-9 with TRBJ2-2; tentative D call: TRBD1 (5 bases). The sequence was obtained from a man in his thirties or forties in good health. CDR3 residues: CASSLGGYTNTGELFF. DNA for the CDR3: TGTGCCAGCAGCTTAGGGGGCTATACGAACACCGGGGAGCTGTTTTTT.